Here is one T cell receptor (beta chain) with its context. Its antigen remains unknown. Assay used: immunoSEQ multiplex PCR; TCRdb lists only in-frame clones, some missing. The data contain about 40,000 clones, roughly 79% of them seen just once; the ten biggest clones take up less than 9.5%. These data come from a study of T cells in localized non-small cell lung cancer. Findings and limits, study-wide: Detection in adjacent lung was observed for a median about 56 of the top 100 tumor clones. Investigators sequenced only a single tumor region, leaving heterogeneity possible.

The CDR3 is 14 residues long. This TCR came from a male donor at least 60 years old with stage II lung adenocarcinoma. Source: peripheral blood mononuclear cells, taken before any cancer treatment. The chain combines TRBV21-1 with TRBJ1-5. TRBV21-1 is reported as a pseudogene. The CDR3 region is CASSYKTVPMPQHF. The DNA for the CDR3 is TGTGCCAGCAGCTATAAAACGGTGCCCATGCCCCAGCATTTT.